The 15 T cell receptor beta chains below all came from one sample that was sequenced in a study of blood T cell repertoires in COVID-19. The method was immunoSEQ multiplex PCR; TCRdb's version includes in-frame clones alone and lacks a portion of them. The table includes fewer than 250,000 clones, about 83% detected once. Source material: PBMCs or T cells enriched from blood (not recorded which). These receptors were collected from a woman in her thirties or forties who had been exposed to COVID-19.

The chain employs TRBV4-3 and TRBJ1-5; D is unresolved. The germline V gene has CDR1 LGHNA and CDR2 YSLEER. Trimming cost V 3 bases and J 8 bases, with 14 bases left between them. CDR3 length equals 14 residues. The CDR3 region has the DNA TGCGCCAGCAGCCACGGACGCGGGGTTGAGCCCCAGCATTTT. Translation: CASSHGRGVEPQHF.

The genes are TRBV4-2 and TRBJ2-2, with TRBD2 matching over 9 bases. This CDR3 is 15 amino acids long. CDR1 and CDR2 (germline): LGHNA, YNFKEQ. The ends lost 0 bases at V and 6 bases at J; junction bases unmatched: 2. DNA of the CDR3: TGTGCCAGCAGCCAAGAGAGCGGGGGGTCCGGGGAGCTGTTTTTT. It specifies CASSQESGGSGELFF.

This chain links TRBV11-1 with TRBJ1-4; D is perhaps TRBD1 (6 bases). Germline CDR1 SGHAT, CDR2 FQDESV (reference sequence). Trimming removed 2 bases from V and 7 bases from J, with 11 bases in between. The CDR3 runs to 14 residues. Here the CDR3 DNA reads TGTGCCAGCAGCTTATCCCCCAGGGGTGAAAAACTGTTTTTT. Translated: CASSLSPRGEKLFF.

The chain has TRBV2 and TRBJ2-7, with D perhaps TRBD2 (6 bases). Trimming took 11 bases from V and 7 from J, leaving 21 bases between them. The CDR3 has 13 amino acids. Per germline, CDR1 SNHLY and CDR2 FYNNEI. The CDR3 nucleotides are TGTGCCGGGTCCTGGCGGGGTGAGGGGGAGCAGTACTTC. Its translation is CAGSWRGEGEQYF.

The rearrangement links TRBV1 to TRBJ1-1; the D segment call TRBD1 is taken from the table without a DNA check. TRBV1 represents a pseudogene. CDR3 size: 14 residues. CDR3 sequence: CTSSPRLGGTEAFF. The CDR3 DNA is TGCACCAGCAGCCCCAGGCTAGGGGGAACTGAAGCTTTCTTT.

This sequence joins TRBV27 and TRBJ1-5; the D gene is possibly TRBD1 (6 bases). The germline gives CDR1 MNHEY, CDR2 SMNVEV (reference sequence). This CDR3 region has 14 residues. V was trimmed by 3 bases and J by 6 bases, leaving 12 bases between them. The CDR3 sequence: CASSFLQGSQPQHF. For the CDR3, the DNA is TGTGCCAGCAGTTTTTTACAGGGAAGTCAGCCCCAGCATTTT.

The chain carries TRBV30 and TRBJ1-6; D not certain. The germline gives CDR1 GTSNPN, CDR2 SVGIG (reference sequence). This CDR3 has 13 residues. Deletions cut 1 base from V and 7 bases from J, with 8 bases between. As DNA, the CDR3 is TGTGCCTGGAGTGGGGCGCGAAATTCACCCCTCCACTTT. Protein product: CAWSGARNSPLHF.

The rearrangement uses TRBV10-3 and TRBJ2-5; D unresolved. CDR1 and CDR2 (germline): ENHRY, SYGVKD. The CDR3 runs 11 residues. Between the trimmed V and J ends, which lost 3 bases and 4 bases, there was a span of 3 bases. The CDR3 coding sequence is TGTGCCATCAGTGACGGAGAGACCCAGTACTTC. This gives the protein CAISDGETQYF.

In the case of this clone: The identical CDR3 is also encoded by other nucleotide sequences in the sample. The chain uses TRBV3-1 (or the pseudogene TRBV3-2) and TRBJ1-5, with D possibly being TRBD1 (6 bases). Deletions cut 5 bases from V and 5 bases from J, with 7 bases between. The CDR3 totals 12 residues. CDR1 is LGHDT and CDR2 is YNNKEL in the germline V gene (reference sequence). CDR3 in DNA: TGTGCCAGCAGCTCAGGGGATCAGCCCCAGCATTTT. This encodes CASSSGDQPQHF.

V usage is TRBV28 and J usage is TRBJ2-5, with D tentatively TRBD2 (6 bases). CDR3 size: 12 residues. Germline V gene data show CDR1 as MDHEN and CDR2 as SYDVKM. Trimming took 5 bases from V and 4 from J, leaving 8 bases between them. CDR3 bases: TGTGCCAGCAGTCAGGGAGGAGAGACCCAGTACTTC. Its translation: CASSQGGETQYF. Supplemented by reference TRBV28 and TRBJ2-5, the full variable domain reads DVKVTQSSRYLVKRTGEKVFLECVQDMDHENMFWYRQDPGLGLRLIYFSYDVKMKEKGDIPEGYSVSREKKERFSLILESASTNQTSMYLCASSQGGETQYFGPGTRLLVL.

CDR3 region: CASSGSRGEEGEKLFF. The CDR3 nucleotides are TGTGCCAGCAGTGGGAGCAGGGGAGAAGAGGGTGAAAAACTGTTTTTT. This chain joins TRBV25-1 and TRBJ1-4; tentatively, D is TRBD1 (6 bases). This CDR3 has 16 amino acids. CDR1 is MGHDK and CDR2 is SYGVNS in the germline V gene. The V gene lost 4 bases and the J gene lost 7 bases, with 19 bases spanning the gap.

The DNA of the CDR3 is TGTGCCAGTAGTCTAGCAGGGTTTGGGTCAGAGACCCAGTACTTC. Encoded protein: CASSLAGFGSETQYF. The chain combines TRBV19 with TRBJ2-5; D is tentatively TRBD1 or TRBD2 (5 bases each). The length of the CDR3 is 15 residues. Germline values: CDR1 LNHDA, CDR2 SQIVND (reference sequence). Trimming pared 5 bases from V and 4 bases from J, leaving 17 bases between.

The V call is TRBV5-6, the J call TRBJ2-7, with TRBD1 matching 10 bases. Germline-derived CDR1 and CDR2 are SGHDT and YYEEEE. The CDR3 loop spans 14 amino acids. V trimming: 3 bases; J trimming: 6 bases; junction bases outside the gene matches: 6. The CDR3 DNA is TGTGCCAGCAGCTGGGGACAGGGGATTGGCGAGCAGTACTTC. Translating it yields CASSWGQGIGEQYF.

The genes are TRBV4-1 and TRBJ2-5; 8 bases align to TRBD2. The CDR3 contains 16 residues. CDR1 and CDR2 (germline): MGHRA, YSYEKL. V shed 0 bases and J 1 base; nucleotides not matched to a gene: 4. CDR3 in DNA: TGCGCCAGCAGCCAAGAAGCGAGCGGGGGCCAAGAGACCCAGTACTTC. Residues: CASSQEASGGQETQYF.

V and J are TRBV6-2 or TRBV6-3 and TRBJ1-2; D is possibly TRBD1 (5 bases). Trimming took 0 bases from V and 4 from J, leaving 15 bases between them. Germline lookup yields CDR1 MNHEY and CDR2 SVGEGT. This CDR3 comprises 16 residues. CDR3 sequence reads: CASSYSRGGDTYGYTF. The CDR3 DNA reads TGTGCCAGCAGTTACTCGCGGGGAGGGGATACCTATGGCTACACCTTC.